The TCR beta chain under discussion was sequenced for a study of blood T cell repertoires in COVID-19. Donors in Cohort 3 who had recovered were those with two negative PCRs, healthcare professional clearance, or resolution of their symptoms. The assay was immunoSEQ multiplex PCR, and TCRdb's table has in-frame clones only and misses some. Of 100,000 to 150,000 clones in the sample, around 83% were seen once. Trimming cost V 0 bases and J 12 bases, with 18 bases left between them. The CDR3 contains 14 residues. Germline V gives CDR1 SGHAT, CDR2 FQNNGV. The rearrangement links TRBV11-2 to TRBJ2-7; maybe TRBD2 (5 bases). Source material: PBMCs or T cells enriched from blood (not recorded which). This sequence originates from a woman in her twenties or thirties who had recovered from COVID-19. The CDR3 DNA follows: TGTGCCAGCAGCTTAGATCGGGGAACTCCCGGGCGGTACTTC. Translating it yields CASSLDRGTPGRYF.